This T cell receptor (beta chain) was found in a study of response to subunit inactivated influenza vaccine. CDR1 is DFQATT, CDR2 SNEGSKA, per germline (reference sequence). Deletions cut 3 bases from V and 5 bases from J, with 14 bases between. The CDR3 is 15 amino acids. This clonotype was seen at least ten times. Its antigen remains unknown. Overall study results and limits: That few new T cells are recruited by each seasonal influenza vaccination was the authors' suggestion.

TCRdb ran MiXCR on the RT-PCR reads and lists one entry per CDR3 protein. Of about 620,000 distinct CDR3 sequences listed, about 11% are singletons. V and J are TRBV20-1 and TRBJ1-6; D unclear. This specimen consisted of PBMCs from blood, obtained on the day of vaccination. The clonotype originates from a man aged 45-60 years who received an inactivated influenza vaccine. The CDR3, as DNA: TGCAGTGCTAGCATCCCGGGGTCTCATAATTCACCCCTCCACTTT. Its translation: CSASIPGSHNSPLHF.